This T cell receptor beta chain was observed in a study of CD8 T cells in Susac syndrome (dated by TCRdb to the late 2010s). A note on the overall study: Repertoire sequencing was used to test whether CD8+ T cell activation and differentiation in Susac syndrome was antigen driven. The clonality of the CD8+ T cell repertoire was compared across 12 healthy donors, around 14 Susac syndrome patients and under 18 multiple sclerosis patients.

RNA was extracted using the RNeasy kit, and roughly 0.5 to 1 microgram was reverse transcribed with random hexamers. The immunoSEQ multiplex PCR assay, covering 54 Vbeta and 13 Jbeta segments, was used to amplify TCR beta CDR3 regions. To correct PCR amplification bias, a synthetic template baseline was used for both primer optimization and computational correction. As for the original processing: Only productive sequences were kept, with reads annotated to V, D and J genes according to IMGT and analyzed in immunoSEQ Analyzer. To calculate clonality, Shannon entropy was normalized by log2 of the number of productive unique sequences and then subtracted from one. For each patient and control, public and private clones were evaluated within the 100 most prevalent clones. Susac-specific clones were defined as absent from healthy and MS cohorts, around 980 published viral clones and other ImmuneACCESS disease sequences. TCRdb's own reprocessing of the public reads used fastp at Q25 and MiXCR and kept productive beta chains. Records with the same CDR3 protein are collapsed into one entry carrying the most frequent genes and DNA. It is TCRdb's table, rather than the study itself, that gives the V and J calls and clone size. Here the sample has 40,000 to 60,000 distinct CDR3 sequences; 93% occur a single time. The top ten clonotypes cover approximately 0.49% of the sample.

The CDR3, cysteine through phenylalanine, is 15 amino acids long. Just the 45-base CDR3 DNA is kept, in frame starting at base 1. The V and J ends are trimmed by 4 bases and 3 bases, leaving 15 bases between them. The germline V gene (reference sequence) provides CDR1 MNHNY and CDR2 SVGAGI. A word on this clonotype: Its antigen remains undetermined. No base qualities exist here, and no much larger clone lies one base off it.

Peripheral blood CD8+ and CD4+ T cells from healthy donors, Susac syndrome patients and multiple sclerosis patients were profiled using high-throughput TCR beta sequencing. The multiple sclerosis controls were treatment-naive patients whose relapsing-remitting disease, either stable or active, fulfilled the revised McDonald criteria. Bulk CD8+ and CD4+ T cells were purified by magnetic negative isolation, while CD8+ TEMRA cells were enriched using FACS. Blood was collected in EDTA tubes and processed within 24 hours, with PBMCs isolated through density gradient centrifugation. PBMCs destined for TCR sequencing were cryopreserved in liquid nitrogen and later thawed in a 37 °C water bath. A purity of at least 90% was achieved for sorted or isolated CD4+, CD8+ and CD8+ TEMRA cells. What the authors observed across the whole study: The TCR sequencing and HLA analysis was acknowledged to have included a relatively small number of individuals.

The sequenced sample was CD8+ T cells from PBMCs. The sequence came from a human donor with multiple sclerosis. The rearranged segments are TRBV6-6 and TRBJ1-1, and perhaps TRBD1 as D gene, on 5 matching bases. The CDR3 corresponds to CASSSWRGRDTEAFF. The nucleotide sequence is given as TGTGCCAGCAGTTCTTGGAGGGGACGGGACACTGAAGCTTTCTTT.